The 13 T cell receptor beta chains listed next were all sequenced from one sample in a study of T cells in Graves' hyperthyroidism and ophthalmopathy. From RNA transcripts, TCR beta CDR3 regions were amplified. HTBI primers were employed in a first-round RT-PCR of the TCR CDR3. MiXCR, run by TCRdb on the multiplex PCR reads, gives a single entry per CDR3 protein. The data show 300,000 to 400,000 distinct CDR3 sequences, approximately 15% seen once. Sequencing was done on a sample of blood. The receptors derive from a woman in her thirties with Graves' hyperthyroidism.

This clonotype was seen at least ten times. The CDR3 coding sequence is TGTGCCACCCGCCCCTTGGGGAATGGCGAGCAGTACTTC. It codes for CATRPLGNGEQYF. This rearrangement joins TRBV28 to TRBJ2-7, with D hard to call. This CDR3 is built from 13 residues. With 10 bases removed from V and 6 bases from J, the gap between germline ends came to 19 bases. Germline V gene sequence: CDR1 MDHEN, CDR2 SYDVKM.

This clonotype has more than one count but fewer than ten. V usage is TRBV3-1 and J usage is TRBJ2-5, with TRBD2 identical over 10 bases. Losses at the gene ends were 2 bases for V and 4 bases for J; bases not matched to a gene: 10. Looked up from germline, CDR1 is LGHDT and CDR2 is YNNKEL (reference sequence). CDR3 length: 17 amino acids. The DNA of the CDR3 is TGTGCCAGCAGCCAAACCCATCCTAGCGGGAGCTCAGAGACCCAGTACTTC. Its protein product is CASSQTHPSGSSETQYF.

About this clonotype: A much more abundant neighbour one base away suggests this may be a read error. The rearrangement uses TRBV6-2 or TRBV6-3 and TRBJ2-5; tentative D call: TRBD2 (6 bases). CDR1 is MNHEY, CDR2 SVGEGT, per germline. Trimming left V 5 bases short and J 9 bases short, with 22 bases between. This CDR3 has 15 amino acids. The CDR3 loop reads CASSRPLARREAQYF. The CDR3 DNA is TGTGCCAGCAGTCGACCACTAGCTAGGAGGGAGGCCCAGTACTTC.

This clonotype was counted many times. The V call is TRBV20-1, the J call TRBJ2-5; D call uncertain. CDR1 DFQATT and CDR2 SNEGSKA come from the germline V gene (reference sequence). Trimming removed 3 bases at V and 3 bases at J, with 5 bases between. The CDR3 spans 11 residues. The CDR3 protein is CSASREETQYF. The DNA of the CDR3 is TGCAGTGCTAGCAGAGAAGAGACCCAGTACTTC.

The V call is TRBV4-1, the J call TRBJ2-1; D unresolved. The CDR3 sequence is 13 residues long. Looked up from germline, CDR1 is MGHRA and CDR2 is YSYEKL. V dropped 1 base and J dropped 5 bases, with 6 bases sitting between them. CDR3 bases: TGCGCCAGCAGCCAAGTCCCGAACAATGAGCAGTTCTTC. Encoded protein: CASSQVPNNEQFF.

In the case of this clonotype: The junction departs from germline at one end; a sequencing error may be responsible. The rearrangement uses TRBV18 and TRBJ1-1; D not resolved. Per the germline V gene, CDR1 is KGHSH and CDR2 is LQKENI. This CDR3 region has 15 residues. For the CDR3, the DNA is TGTACCAGCTCAGAAAAATTAAGGAAGAACACTGAAGCTTTCTTT. Translating gives CTSSEKLRKNTEAFF.

A few counts support this clonotype. V gene TRBV19 combines with J gene TRBJ2-1; D not resolved. This CDR3 region has 17 residues. CDR1 and CDR2 (germline): LNHDA, SQIVND (reference sequence). Deletions cut 0 bases from V and 0 bases from J, with 12 bases between. In DNA, the CDR3 is TGTGCCAGTAGTATAGATCGAAGGTCGGGCTCCTACAATGAGCAGTTCTTC. Protein product: CASSIDRRSGSYNEQFF. Variable domain in full (rest from reference TRBV19 and TRBJ2-1): DGGITQSPKYLFRKEGQNVTLSCEQNLNHDAMYWYRQDPGQGLRLIYYSQIVNDFQKGDIAEGYSVSREKKESFPLTVTSAQKNPTAFYLCASSIDRRSGSYNEQFFGPGTRLTVL.

The V and J genes are TRBV4-2 and TRBJ2-1; 13 bases are shared with TRBD2. V lost 2 bases and J lost 9; bases outside the gene matches: 7. This CDR3 region has 16 residues. Per the germline V gene, CDR1 is LGHNA and CDR2 is YNFKEQ. CDR3 amino acids: CASSQFGTSGEGEQFF. The CDR3 region has the DNA TGTGCCAGCAGCCAATTCGGGACTAGCGGGGAGGGTGAGCAGTTCTTC.

This clonotype was seen at least ten times. V usage is TRBV2 and J usage is TRBJ2-1; perhaps TRBD2 as D (6 bases). The CDR3 spans 14 residues. V lost 4 bases and J 7 bases, leaving 14 bases between the germline ends. In germline, CDR1 is SNHLY, CDR2 FYNNEI. CDR3 sequence reads: CASSAGSRVNEQFF. The CDR3 DNA follows: TGTGCCAGCAGTGCCGGGAGTCGGGTAAATGAGCAGTTCTTC.

This clonotype was detected ten times or more. The chain couples TRBV12-3 or TRBV12-4 to TRBJ2-7, with D possibly being TRBD1 or TRBD2 (5 bases each). V lost 6 bases and J 1 base, leaving 16 bases between the germline ends. The CDR3 contains 15 residues. The CDR3 DNA reads TGTGCCAGCAGCAGGGCCCTAGGGAGATCCTACGAGCAGTACTTC. This codes for CASSRALGRSYEQYF.

This clonotype was detected many times. The chain employs TRBV11-2 and TRBJ2-7; 7 nucleotides align to TRBD2. J gave up 4 bases and V 0 bases, and 12 bases lay outside the gene matches. CDR1 SGHAT and CDR2 FQNNGV come from the germline V gene. CDR3 length equals 17 residues. This chain's CDR3 is CASSLERVAGWGYEQYF. CDR3 bases: TGTGCCAGCAGCTTAGAAAGAGTAGCGGGCTGGGGATACGAGCAGTACTTC.

This clonotype came up a few times. A much larger clonotype is one base distant, so this may be a read error. CDR3 nucleotide sequence: TGTGCCACGTCCTGGCAGCGGGAACACGAGCAGTACTTC. Amino acid sequence: CATSWQREHEQYF. The genes are TRBV11-2 and TRBJ2-7; TRBD2 agrees at 7 bases. The V and J ends lost 10 bases and 5 bases, in that order; junction bases with no gene match: 11. CDR3 size: 13 residues. The germline CDR1 and CDR2 sequences are SGHAT and FQNNGV.

Many counts were recorded for this clonotype. The chain is built from TRBV5-1 and TRBJ2-7, with TRBD1 matching over 8 bases. CDR1 is SGHRS and CDR2 is YFSETQ in the germline V gene. The CDR3 sequence is 15 residues long. The junction had 8 bases not matched to a gene; V was cut back by 4 bases and J by 2 bases. CDR3 in amino acids: CASSQGTGYPYEQYF. CDR3 sequence (DNA): TGCGCCAGCAGCCAGGGGACAGGCTACCCCTACGAGCAGTACTTC.